One sample yielded the 20 T cell receptor beta chains listed below, sequenced in a study of technical replicates of blood from several donors. The repertoire was sequenced with immunoSEQ multiplex PCR; TCRdb's copy has only in-frame clones and lacks some. This sample carries approximately 31,000 clones, 85% to 95% of them seen once, and the ten largest clones take around 4.1%. Sequencing input: PBMCs. The receptor set was obtained from a human donor in good health. Some clones in this sample may be carry-over from other donors' samples.

This chain uses TRBV7-6 with TRBJ1-6; D is unclear. The CDR3 consists of 16 residues. The germline V gene encodes CDR1 SGHVS and CDR2 FNYEAQ. Trimming removed 5 bases from V and 6 bases from J, with 17 bases in between. The DNA of the CDR3 is TGTGCCAGCAGCCGGCTGGGTGGGCGAAGTAATTCACCCCTCCACTTT. Its translation: CASSRLGGRSNSPLHF.

This chain uses TRBV30 with TRBJ2-1; 15 positions agree with TRBD2. CDR1 is GTSNPN, CDR2 SVGIG, per germline (reference sequence). There are 22 residues in the CDR3. The junction had 24 bases not matched to a gene; V was cut back by 0 bases and J by 9 bases. The DNA for the CDR3 is TGTGCCTGGAGTGTAAGCCGCGGTCGAACGAGGACTAGCGGGAGGGCCGAGGGTGAGCAGTTCTTC. This encodes CAWSVSRGRTRTSGRAEGEQFF.

The V gene is TRBV19, the J gene TRBJ2-3, with TRBD2 as a possible D gene (5 bases). Germline V gene sequence: CDR1 LNHDA, CDR2 SQIVND (reference sequence). This CDR3 comprises 13 residues. V was clipped by 10 bases and J by 4 bases, with 15 bases between them. CDR3 nucleotide sequence: TGTGCCATATCAGAGGGTAGGCCAGATACGCAGTATTTT. Translated, it gives CAISEGRPDTQYF.

The CDR3 loop is CAWSVQGLSNQPQHF. DNA of the CDR3: TGTGCCTGGAGTGTTCAGGGACTAAGCAATCAGCCCCAGCATTTT. This sequence joins TRBV30 and TRBJ1-5, with a tentative D call TRBD1 (5 bases). The germline V and J ends were trimmed by 0 bases and 1 base, with 10 bases remaining between them. Germline V gives CDR1 GTSNPN, CDR2 SVGIG (reference sequence). The CDR3 spans 15 residues.

This chain joins TRBV29-1 and TRBJ1-1, with TRBD1 as a possible D gene (5 bases). Trimming cost V 7 bases and J 12 bases, with 18 bases left between them. Germline V gene sequence: CDR1 SQVTM, CDR2 ANQGSEA. The CDR3 is made up of 11 amino acids. The CDR3 region has the DNA TGCAGCGCCCTACAGGCCCTGAGAACTTTCTTT. It specifies CSALQALRTFF.

This clone was recorded once. The J gene is TRBJ2-7, the V gene TRBV4-1; D gene uncertain. Per germline, CDR1 MGHRA and CDR2 YSYEKL. Trimming shortened V by 0 bases and J by 6 bases, and 6 bases separated the two germline ends. The CDR3 totals 12 residues. DNA of the CDR3: TGCGCCAGCAGCCAAGAGAACGGCGAGCAGTACTTC. Translation gives CASSQENGEQYF.

The V call is TRBV7-8, the J call TRBJ2-7, with 14 bases that match TRBD2. Germline V CDR1 and CDR2: SGHVS, FQNEAQ. J was trimmed by 7 bases and V by 0 bases; bases with no gene match: 8. The CDR3 consists of 17 residues. CDR3 in amino acids: CASSLAYRLAGGQEQYF. The CDR3, as DNA: TGTGCCAGCAGCTTAGCATACCGACTAGCGGGGGGGCAAGAGCAGTACTTC.

The genes are TRBV7-9 and TRBJ2-1; TRBD2 is a possible D gene (5 bases). This CDR3 has 14 residues. Germline CDR1 reads SEHNR; CDR2 reads FQNEAQ (reference sequence). V lost 5 bases to trimming and J lost 12 bases, with 20 bases between them. This CDR3 is CASSPREGREGQFF. The CDR3 coding sequence is TGTGCCAGCAGCCCCCGAGAGGGCCGCGAAGGGCAGTTCTTC.

This sequence joins TRBV29-1 and TRBJ2-3, with a tentative D call TRBD2 (5 bases). Germline CDR1 reads SQVTM; CDR2 reads ANQGSEA. Trimming left V 0 bases short and J 1 base short, with 11 bases between. This CDR3 contains 15 residues. For the CDR3, the DNA is TGCAGCGTTGAAGAATGGGGAGTCGGCACAGATACGCAGTATTTT. This translates into CSVEEWGVGTDTQYF.

The chain links TRBV7-9 to TRBJ2-7; D call uncertain. The CDR3 runs to 14 residues. V lost 2 bases and J 2 bases, leaving 10 bases between the germline ends. Germline assignment: CDR1 SEHNR and CDR2 FQNEAQ (reference sequence). The CDR3 protein is CASSLPASAYEQYF. The CDR3 DNA is TGTGCCAGCAGCTTACCCGCCAGCGCCTACGAGCAGTACTTC.

The chain is built from TRBV4-3 and TRBJ2-7; the D gene is possibly TRBD2 (6 bases). Germline CDR1 LGHNA, CDR2 YSLEER. The CDR3 length is 14 residues. V was pared by 0 bases and J by 4 bases, with 10 bases between. DNA for the CDR3: TGCGCCAGCAGCCAAGAAGGGCGGGATTACGAGCAGTACTTC. Protein sequence: CASSQEGRDYEQYF.

The chain employs TRBV4-2 and TRBJ2-7, with 12 positions matching TRBD2. Germline CDR1 LGHNA, CDR2 YNFKEQ. The CDR3 has 15 residues. The V segment lost 1 base and the J segment 3 bases; nucleotides outside the gene matches: 1. CDR3 in amino acids: CASSQATSGSYEQYF. CDR3 DNA: TGTGCCAGCAGCCAAGCGACTAGCGGGAGCTACGAGCAGTACTTC.

The CDR3 region is CASSQDALAGEGTKNIQYF. DNA of the CDR3: TGCGCCAGCAGCCAAGATGCTCTAGCGGGAGAAGGAACCAAAAACATTCAGTACTTC. V and J are TRBV4-3 and TRBJ2-4; 10 bases align to TRBD2. CDR1 and CDR2 from the germline V gene are LGHNA and YSLEER. V gave up 0 bases and J gave up 2 bases; unmatched junction bases: 10. CDR3 length: 19 residues.

This clone was picked up one time. The chain has TRBV7-9 and TRBJ1-4; D perhaps matches TRBD1 (6 bases). The CDR3 loop spans 15 amino acids. Germline V gene sequence: CDR1 SEHNR, CDR2 FQNEAQ (reference sequence). Trimming removed 6 bases from V and 7 bases from J, with 18 bases in between. CDR3 nucleotides: TGTGCCAGCAGTGGGGGCCAGTCTTTGGGTGAAAAACTGTTTTTT. Protein product: CASSGGQSLGEKLFF.

The chain links TRBV5-1 to TRBJ2-7; TRBD1 is a possible D gene (6 bases). This CDR3 has 17 residues. V was pared by 4 bases and J by 0 bases, with 20 bases between. Per the germline V gene, CDR1 is SGHRS and CDR2 is YFSETQ. For the CDR3, the DNA is TGCGCCAGCAGCCCGATCGGGGTGGACAGTTCCTCCTACGAGCAGTACTTC. Amino acid sequence: CASSPIGVDSSSYEQYF.

The gene calls are TRBV5-4 and TRBJ2-3, with TRBD2 matching 8 bases. Trimming took 4 bases from V and 1 from J; bases not matched to a gene: 11. The CDR3 is 17 amino acids. Germline CDR1 reads SGHNT; CDR2 reads YYREEE (reference sequence). CDR3: CASSPPPGGGGTDTQYF. The CDR3 DNA reads as TGTGCCAGCAGCCCCCCCCCGGGAGGGGGTGGCACAGATACGCAGTATTTT.

This chain joins TRBV4-2 and TRBJ2-2, with TRBD2 matching over 7 bases. The CDR3 runs to 16 residues. With V trimmed by 4 bases and J by 8 bases, 13 bases remained unmatched. The germline gives CDR1 LGHNA, CDR2 YNFKEQ. CDR3 in amino acids: CASSPMGGGPPGELFF. The CDR3 DNA sequence: TGTGCCAGCAGCCCGATGGGGGGGGGACCCCCGGGGGAGCTGTTTTTT.

CDR3 region: CASSPHGTRYEQYF. The CDR3 nucleotides read TGTGCCAGCAGCCCCCACGGGACTAGGTACGAGCAGTACTTC. The chain combines TRBV11-2 with TRBJ2-7; 8 positions match TRBD2. V was pared by 5 bases and J by 4 bases, with 7 bases of the junction left unmatched. Germline CDR1 reads SGHAT; CDR2 reads FQNNGV. CDR3 length: 14 amino acids.

The CDR3 sequence: CASSLGWDRAYYGYTF. DNA of the CDR3: TGTGCCAGCAGCTTAGGGTGGGACAGGGCATACTATGGCTACACCTTC. The V call is TRBV7-3, the J call TRBJ1-2, with TRBD1 matching 9 bases. CDR1 SGHTA and CDR2 FQGTGA come from the germline V gene. CDR3 size: 16 residues. The V gene end was trimmed by 2 bases and the J gene end by 3 bases; junction bases not matched to a gene: 7.

The chain uses TRBV4-3 and TRBJ2-3, with D tentatively TRBD2 (6 bases). V shed 1 base and J shed 4 bases, with 12 bases lying between them. The germline V gene encodes CDR1 LGHNA and CDR2 YSLEER. The CDR3 runs to 15 residues. The CDR3 protein is CASSQGPGVADTQYF. For the CDR3, the DNA is TGCGCCAGCAGCCAAGGTCCGGGAGTGGCAGATACGCAGTATTTT.